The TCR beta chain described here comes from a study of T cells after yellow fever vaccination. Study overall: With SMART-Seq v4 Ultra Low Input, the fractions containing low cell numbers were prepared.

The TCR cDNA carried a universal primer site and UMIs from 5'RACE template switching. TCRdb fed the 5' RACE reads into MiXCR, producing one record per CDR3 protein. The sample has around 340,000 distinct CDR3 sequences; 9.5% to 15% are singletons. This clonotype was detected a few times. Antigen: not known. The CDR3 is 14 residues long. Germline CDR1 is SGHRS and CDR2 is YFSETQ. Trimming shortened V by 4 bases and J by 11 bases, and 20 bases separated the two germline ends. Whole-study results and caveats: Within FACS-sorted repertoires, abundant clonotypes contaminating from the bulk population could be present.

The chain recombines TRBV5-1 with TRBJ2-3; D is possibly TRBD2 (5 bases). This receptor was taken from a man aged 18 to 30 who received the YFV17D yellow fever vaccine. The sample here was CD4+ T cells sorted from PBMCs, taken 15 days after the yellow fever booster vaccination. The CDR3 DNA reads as TGCGCCAGCAGCCAAGACACCGGAGGACGAGTGCAGTATTTT. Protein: CASSQDTGGRVQYF.